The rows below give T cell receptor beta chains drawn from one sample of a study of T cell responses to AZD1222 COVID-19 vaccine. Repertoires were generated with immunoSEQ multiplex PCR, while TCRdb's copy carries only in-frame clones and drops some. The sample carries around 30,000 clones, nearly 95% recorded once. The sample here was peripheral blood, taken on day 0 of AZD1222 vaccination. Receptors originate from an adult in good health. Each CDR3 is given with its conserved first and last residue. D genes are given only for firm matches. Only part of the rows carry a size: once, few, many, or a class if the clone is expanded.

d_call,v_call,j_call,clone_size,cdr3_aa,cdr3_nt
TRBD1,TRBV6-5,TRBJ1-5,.,CASRPDRGTQPQHF,TGTGCCAGCAGGCCGGACAGGGGAACGCAGCCCCAGCATTTT
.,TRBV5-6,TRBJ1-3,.,CASSFGTRSGNTIYF,TGTGCCAGCAGCTTCGGGACCCGCTCTGGAAACACCATATATTTT
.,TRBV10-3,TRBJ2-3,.,CAISESFGIPDTQYF,TGTGCCATCAGTGAGTCATTCGGGATCCCAGATACGCAGTATTTT
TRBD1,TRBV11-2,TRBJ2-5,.,CASSSSTGLGGTQYF,TGTGCCAGCAGCTCGTCGACAGGGTTAGGTGGGACCCAGTACTTC
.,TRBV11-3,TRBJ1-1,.,CASSFQVDAEAFF,TGTGCCAGCAGCTTCCAGGTGGATGCTGAAGCTTTCTTT
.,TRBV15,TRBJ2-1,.,CATSRESLQTNEQFF,TGTGCCACCAGCAGAGAGTCACTTCAAACCAATGAGCAGTTCTTC
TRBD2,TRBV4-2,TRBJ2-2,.,CASSPGTSGDNTGELFF,TGTGCCAGCAGCCCCGGGACTAGCGGGGACAACACCGGGGAGCTGTTTTTT
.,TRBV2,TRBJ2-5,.,CASSDRGAPGETQYF,TGTGCCAGCAGTGACCGGGGCGCCCCTGGGGAGACCCAGTACTTC
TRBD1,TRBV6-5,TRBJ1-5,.,CASSPGDSPNQPQHF,TGTGCCAGCAGCCCCGGGGACAGCCCCAATCAGCCCCAGCATTTT
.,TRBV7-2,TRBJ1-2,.,CASSLTTGIGYGYTF,TGTGCCAGCAGCTTGACCACCGGGATTGGCTATGGCTACACCTTC
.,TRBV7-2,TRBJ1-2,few,CASSLGGAYGYTF,TGTGCCAGCAGCTTAGGCGGAGCCTATGGCTACACCTTC
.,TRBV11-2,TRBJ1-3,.,CASSLQVYSGNTIYF,TGTGCCAGCAGCTTGCAGGTGTACTCTGGAAACACCATATATTTT
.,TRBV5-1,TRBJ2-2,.,CASSLSAGNTGELFF,TGCGCCAGCAGCTTGTCTGCGGGAAACACCGGGGAGCTGTTTTTT
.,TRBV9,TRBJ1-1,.,CASSIGGNTEAFF,TGTGCCAGCAGCATCGGGGGAAACACTGAAGCTTTCTTT
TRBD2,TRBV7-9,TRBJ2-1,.,CASGLVEQFF,TGTGCCAGCGGACTAGTTGAGCAGTTCTTC
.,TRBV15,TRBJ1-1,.,CATSRDPLGAFF,TGTGCCACCAGCAGAGATCCTCTCGGTGCTTTCTTT
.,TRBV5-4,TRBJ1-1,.,CASSFWAEGTEAFF,TGTGCCAGCAGCTTTTGGGCCGAGGGCACTGAAGCTTTCTTT
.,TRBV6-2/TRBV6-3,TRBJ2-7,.,CASSYKQGTYEQYF,TGTGCCAGCAGTTACAAACAGGGCACCTACGAGCAGTACTTC
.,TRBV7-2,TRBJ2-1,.,CASSFSPGLSRNEQFF,TGTGCCAGCAGCTTCTCCCCGGGACTCTCGCGCAATGAGCAGTTCTTC
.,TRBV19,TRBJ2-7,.,CASSSSNYEQYF,TGTGCCAGTAGTTCTAGCAACTACGAGCAGTACTTC
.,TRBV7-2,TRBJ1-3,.,CASSLYPQSGNTIYF,TGTGCCAGCAGCTTATACCCCCAATCTGGAAACACCATATATTTT
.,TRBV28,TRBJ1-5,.,CASSFSSQGNQPQHF,TGTGCCAGCAGTTTCTCCTCCCAGGGCAATCAGCCCCAGCATTTT
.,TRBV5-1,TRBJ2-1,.,CASSLADPALNEQFF,TGCGCCAGCAGCTTGGCTGATCCGGCACTCAATGAGCAGTTCTTC
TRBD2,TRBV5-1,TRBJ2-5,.,CASSLERGGQETQYF,TGCGCCAGCAGCTTGGAACGGGGGGGACAAGAGACCCAGTACTTC
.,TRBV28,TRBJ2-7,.,CASLGSERYEQYF,TGTGCCAGCCTTGGGAGCGAAAGGTACGAGCAGTACTTC
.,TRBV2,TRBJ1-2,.,CASSEQGYGYTF,TGTGCCAGCAGTGAACAGGGCTATGGCTACACCTTC
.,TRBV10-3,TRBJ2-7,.,CAIKSWGSYEQYF,TGTGCCATCAAATCCTGGGGCAGCTACGAGCAGTACTTC
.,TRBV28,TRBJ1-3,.,CASSSPPGTLNTIYF,TGTGCCAGCAGTTCGCCCCCGGGAACCTTAAACACCATATATTTT
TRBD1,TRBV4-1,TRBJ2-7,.,CASSHPDRGKGREPYEQYF,TGCGCCAGCAGCCACCCCGACAGGGGGAAAGGACGGGAACCCTACGAGCAGTACTTC